This T cell receptor (beta chain) was captured by sequencing in a study of PD-1 blockade in mismatch repair-deficient tumors. Study-level points and caveats: After pembrolizumab, tumor-resident clones rose rapidly, then generally contracted before radiologic responses.

Germline CDR1 SGHNT, CDR2 YENEEA. CDR3 length: 14 residues. The J segment lost 9 bases and the V segment lost 1 base, leaving 1 base of the junction unmatched. As concerns this clone: The target antigen is unknown.

Libraries were prepared by immunoSEQ multiplex PCR; TCRdb keeps only in-frame clonotypes and omits some of them. This sample has about 79,000 clones, with roughly 80% found just once. This receptor was taken from an adult with mismatch repair-deficient cancer. This chain connects TRBV11-3 to TRBJ2-1; 12 bases map to TRBD2. Sequences were derived from peripheral blood, sampled 44 weeks after starting pembrolizumab. CDR3 amino acids: CASSLASGRGEQFF. CDR3 DNA: TGTGCCAGCAGCTTAGCTAGCGGGAGGGGTGAGCAGTTCTTC.